The sequence of this T cell receptor beta chain was determined in a study of blood T cell repertoires in COVID-19. Overall study context: T cells, B-cell-depleted T cells, or PBMCs supplied cDNA or gDNA.

Germline loops: CDR1 SEHNR, CDR2 FQNEAQ (reference sequence). V gave up 1 base and J gave up 3 bases, with 7 bases separating them. This CDR3 comprises 13 residues. This clone has a single count. Sequencing used immunoSEQ multiplex PCR; TCRdb keeps in-frame clones, though not all of them. Here the sample spans over 100,000 clones, around 84% being singletons. Sequenced input: peripheral blood. V usage is TRBV7-9 and J usage is TRBJ2-7; unclear D gene. The TCR was taken from a human donor in a cohort sampled during active COVID-19. CDR3 region: CASSLVTGYEQYF. The CDR3 DNA is TGTGCCAGCAGCTTAGTGACGGGCTACGAGCAGTACTTC.